These 10 T cell receptor beta chains were all obtained from the same sample, sequenced in a study of blood T cell repertoires in COVID-19. The data were produced by immunoSEQ multiplex PCR, yet TCRdb's version contains in-frame clones alone and is incomplete. Among about 270,000 clones, approximately 90% were seen once, and the ten largest hold about 4%. Sequenced material: PBMCs or T cells enriched from blood (not recorded which). These receptors were obtained from a woman aged 30 to 39 with acute COVID-19.

J is TRBJ2-1 and V is TRBV4-2, with 7 bases that match TRBD2. The V and J ends lost 0 bases and 8 bases, in that order; junction bases with no gene match: 7. This CDR3 is 15 amino acids long. Per the germline V gene, CDR1 is LGHNA and CDR2 is YNFKEQ. The CDR3 DNA sequence: TGTGCCAGCAGCCAAGATCCTAGCGGTGGCGATGAGCAGTTCTTC. Translated: CASSQDPSGGDEQFF.

The chain joins TRBV2 to TRBJ2-7; a weak D match, TRBD1 (6 bases). The ends were cut back, 4 bases at V and 1 base at J, with 14 bases in the middle. The germline CDR1 and CDR2 sequences are SNHLY and FYNNEI. CDR3 length: 15 amino acids. This CDR3 reads CASSVKGDGSYEQYF. CDR3 DNA sequence: TGTGCCAGCAGTGTAAAGGGGGACGGATCCTACGAGCAGTACTTC. The full variable domain, completed using reference TRBV2 and TRBJ2-7, is EPEVTQTPSHQVTQMGQEVILRCVPISNHLYFYWYRQILGQKVEFLVSFYNNEISEKSEIFDDQFSVERPDGSNFTLKIRSTKLEDSAMYFCASSVKGDGSYEQYFGPGTRLTVT.

This clone was seen a few times. The rearrangement joins TRBV5-1 to TRBJ2-2, with TRBD2 matching over 7 bases. V dropped 1 base and J dropped 5; count of bases not matched to a gene: 11. The CDR3 sequence is 17 residues long. Per germline, CDR1 SGHRS and CDR2 YFSETQ. The CDR3 spells CASSLSGMQGGTGELFF. The CDR3 DNA is TGCGCCAGCAGCTTGAGCGGGATGCAGGGAGGGACCGGGGAGCTGTTTTTT.

CDR3 DNA sequence: TGTGCCAGCAGTCCCTACGGCTCTGGGGCCAACGTCCTGACTTTC. It is translated as CASSPYGSGANVLTF. The J gene is TRBJ2-6, the V gene TRBV28; D gene ambiguous. Trimming removed 5 bases at V and 0 bases at J, with 8 bases between. From germline, CDR1 is MDHEN and CDR2 SYDVKM. CDR3 length: 15 amino acids.

The rearrangement joins TRBV27 to TRBJ2-7; D is possibly TRBD1 (5 bases). This CDR3 contains 12 residues. Trimming shortened V by 5 bases and J by 3 bases, and 8 bases separated the two germline ends. The V gene's germline CDR1 is MNHEY and CDR2 SMNVEV (reference sequence). CDR3 DNA sequence: TGTGCCAGCAGTCCGCAGGGCTACGAGCAGTACTTC. This translates into CASSPQGYEQYF.

The rearrangement joins TRBV24-1 to TRBJ2-1; 8 nucleotides agree with TRBD2. J gave up 8 bases and V 7 bases, and 12 bases lay outside the gene matches. Germline loops: CDR1 KGHDR, CDR2 SFDVKD. This CDR3 spans 15 amino acids. DNA for the CDR3: TGTGCCACCAGGGGTGGGACTAGAAGTTACGATGAGCAGTTCTTC. Amino acids: CATRGGTRSYDEQFF.

The chain couples TRBV6-4 to TRBJ1-5; perhaps TRBD1 as D (5 bases). The CDR3 covers 13 residues. Trimming removed 0 bases from V and 9 bases from J, with 9 bases in between. Germline V lookup: CDR1 MRHNA, CDR2 SNTAGT. Here the CDR3 reads CASSDSTRGPQHF. The CDR3 nucleotides read TGTGCCAGCAGTGACTCGACAAGGGGGCCCCAGCATTTT.

V is TRBV6-5 and J is TRBJ2-3; no firm D call. The CDR3 runs to 15 residues. The V end was cut by 6 bases, the J end by 0 bases, with 13 bases between. CDR1 is MNHEY, CDR2 SVGAGI, per germline. The CDR3 here is CASSPGVVSTDTQYF. The CDR3 nucleotides are TGTGCCAGCAGCCCCGGTGTGGTAAGCACAGATACGCAGTATTTT.

The genes are TRBV25-1 and TRBJ1-1; 8 bases are shared with TRBD1. There are 11 residues in the CDR3. Germline assignment: CDR1 MGHDK and CDR2 SYGVNS. With V trimmed by 5 bases and J by 11 bases, 4 bases remained unmatched. CDR3 in DNA: TGTGCCAGCAGTCAGACAGGGGTGGCTTTCTTT. This translates into CASSQTGVAFF.

The J gene is TRBJ2-7, the V gene TRBV9; a possible D gene is TRBD2 (6 bases). In germline, CDR1 is SGDLS, CDR2 YYNGEE. Trimming took 4 bases from V and 4 from J, leaving 15 bases between them. The CDR3 is made up of 14 amino acids. The CDR3 region has the DNA TGTGCCAGCAGCCCCGGGGGTGAAGGGTACGAGCAGTACTTC. It translates to CASSPGGEGYEQYF.